The sample holds many counts of the clone carrying this T cell receptor beta chain. Hyperthyroidism of Graves' type that showed no ophthalmopathy progression within 18 months was stable. Each 10 ml fresh peripheral blood draw supplied the PBMCs. This record comes from a study of T cells in Graves' hyperthyroidism and ophthalmopathy. RNA transcripts yielded amplified TCR beta CDR3 regions. Researchers ran a first-round RT-PCR on the TCR CDR3 using the HTBI primer set. TCRdb fed the multiplex PCR reads into MiXCR, producing one record per CDR3 protein. The table has hundreds of thousands of distinct CDR3 sequences, 38% seen once. The sequenced sample was blood. This clonotype was sampled from a man between 18 and 35 years old with Graves' hyperthyroidism.

The CDR3 loop is CASSEAGTGNTEAFF. Written as DNA, the CDR3 is TGTGCCAGCAGTGAAGCCGGGACAGGGAACACTGAAGCTTTCTTT. This chain uses TRBV2 with TRBJ1-1; 8 bases are a match to TRBD1. The germline gives CDR1 SNHLY, CDR2 FYNNEI. The CDR3 sequence is 15 residues long. The J segment lost 1 base and the V segment lost 0 bases, leaving 1 base of the junction unmatched. The complete variable domain, with remaining parts taken from reference TRBV2 and TRBJ1-1, reads EPEVTQTPSHQVTQMGQEVILRCVPISNHLYFYWYRQILGQKVEFLVSFYNNEISEKSEIFDDQFSVERPDGSNFTLKIRSTKLEDSAMYFCASSEAGTGNTEAFFGQGTRLTVV.